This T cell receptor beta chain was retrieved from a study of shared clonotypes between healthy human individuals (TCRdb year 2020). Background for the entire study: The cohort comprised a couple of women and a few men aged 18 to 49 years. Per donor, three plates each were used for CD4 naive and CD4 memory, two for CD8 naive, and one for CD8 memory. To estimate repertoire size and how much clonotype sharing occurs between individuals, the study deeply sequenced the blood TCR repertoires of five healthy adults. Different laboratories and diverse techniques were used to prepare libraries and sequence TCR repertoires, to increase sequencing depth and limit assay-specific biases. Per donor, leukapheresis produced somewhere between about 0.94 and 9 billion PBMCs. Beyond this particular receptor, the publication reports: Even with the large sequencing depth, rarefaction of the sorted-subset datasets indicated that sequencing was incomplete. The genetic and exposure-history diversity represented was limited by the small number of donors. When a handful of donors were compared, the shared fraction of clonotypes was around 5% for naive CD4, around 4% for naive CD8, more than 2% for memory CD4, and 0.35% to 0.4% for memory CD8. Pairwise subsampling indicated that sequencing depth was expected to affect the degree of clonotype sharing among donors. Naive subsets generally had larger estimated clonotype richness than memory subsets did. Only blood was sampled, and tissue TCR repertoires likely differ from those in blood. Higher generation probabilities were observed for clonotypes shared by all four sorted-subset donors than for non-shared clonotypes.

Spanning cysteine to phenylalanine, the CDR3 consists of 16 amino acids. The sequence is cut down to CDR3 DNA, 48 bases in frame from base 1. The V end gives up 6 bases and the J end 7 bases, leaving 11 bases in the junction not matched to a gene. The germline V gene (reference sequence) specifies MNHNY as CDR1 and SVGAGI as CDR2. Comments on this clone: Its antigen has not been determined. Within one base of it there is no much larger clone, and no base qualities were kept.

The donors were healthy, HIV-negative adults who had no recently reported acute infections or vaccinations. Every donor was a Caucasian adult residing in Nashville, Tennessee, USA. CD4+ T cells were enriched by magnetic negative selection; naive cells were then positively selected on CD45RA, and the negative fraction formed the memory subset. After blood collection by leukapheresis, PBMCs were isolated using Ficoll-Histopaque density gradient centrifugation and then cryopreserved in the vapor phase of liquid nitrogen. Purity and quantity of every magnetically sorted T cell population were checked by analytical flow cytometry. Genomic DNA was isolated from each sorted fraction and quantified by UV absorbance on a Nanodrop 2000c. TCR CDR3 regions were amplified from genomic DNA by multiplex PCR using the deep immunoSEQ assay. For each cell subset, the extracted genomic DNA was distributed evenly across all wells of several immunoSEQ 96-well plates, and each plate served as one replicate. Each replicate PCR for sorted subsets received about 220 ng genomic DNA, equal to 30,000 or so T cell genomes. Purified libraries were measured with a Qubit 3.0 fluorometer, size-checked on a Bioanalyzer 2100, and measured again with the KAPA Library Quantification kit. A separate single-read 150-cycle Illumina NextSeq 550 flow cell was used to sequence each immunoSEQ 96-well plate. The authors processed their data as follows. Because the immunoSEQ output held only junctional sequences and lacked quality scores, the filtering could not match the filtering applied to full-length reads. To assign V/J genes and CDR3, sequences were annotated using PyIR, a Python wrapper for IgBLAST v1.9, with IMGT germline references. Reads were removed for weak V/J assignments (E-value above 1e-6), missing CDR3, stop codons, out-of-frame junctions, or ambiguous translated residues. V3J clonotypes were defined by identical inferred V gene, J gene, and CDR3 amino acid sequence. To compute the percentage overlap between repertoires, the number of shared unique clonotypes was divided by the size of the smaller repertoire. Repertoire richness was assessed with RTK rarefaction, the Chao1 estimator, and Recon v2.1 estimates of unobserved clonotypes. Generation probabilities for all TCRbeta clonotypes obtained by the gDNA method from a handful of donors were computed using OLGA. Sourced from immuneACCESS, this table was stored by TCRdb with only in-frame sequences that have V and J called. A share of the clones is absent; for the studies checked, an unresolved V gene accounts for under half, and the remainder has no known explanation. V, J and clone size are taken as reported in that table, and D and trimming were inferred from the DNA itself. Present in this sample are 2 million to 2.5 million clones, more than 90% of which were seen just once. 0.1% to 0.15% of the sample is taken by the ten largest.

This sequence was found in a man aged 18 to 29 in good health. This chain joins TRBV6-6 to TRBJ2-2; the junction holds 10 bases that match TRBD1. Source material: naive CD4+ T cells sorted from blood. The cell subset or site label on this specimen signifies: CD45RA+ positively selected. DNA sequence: TGTGCCAGCAGCACCGGACAGGGGGTGGTACTCGGGGAGCTGTTTTTT. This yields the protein CASSTGQGVVLGELFF.